This entry lists 24 T cell receptor beta chains sequenced from one sample in a study of blood T cell repertoires in COVID-19. This table comes from immunoSEQ multiplex PCR, and its TCRdb copy is limited to in-frame clones, with some not included. The data contain 190,000 or so clones, more than 60% of them singletons. Sequenced material: peripheral blood. The receptors shown here come from a man aged 45-65 years who had recovered from COVID-19.

This sequence joins TRBV19 and TRBJ2-1; 14 nucleotides align to TRBD2. Germline V CDR1 and CDR2: LNHDA, SQIVND (reference sequence). Trimming cost V 7 bases and J 9 bases; bases outside gene matches: 8. The CDR3 loop spans 15 amino acids. The CDR3 here is CASNLGLAGGSEQFF. As DNA, the CDR3 is TGTGCCAGTAATTTAGGACTAGCGGGAGGAAGTGAGCAGTTCTTC.

The rearrangement links TRBV7-3 to TRBJ2-5; weak D call: TRBD1 (5 bases). Germline CDR1 reads SGHTA; CDR2 reads FQGTGA. The CDR3 has 16 residues. V lost 2 bases to trimming and J lost 2 bases, with 15 bases between them. CDR3 protein: CASSLGIRQRQETQYF. The CDR3 region has the DNA TGTGCCAGCAGCTTAGGTATCCGACAGCGACAAGAGACCCAGTACTTC.

The V gene is TRBV19, the J gene TRBJ2-1; 7 positions agree with TRBD2. The germline gives CDR1 LNHDA, CDR2 SQIVND (reference sequence). V shed 11 bases and J 3 bases; nucleotides not matched to a gene: 10. The CDR3 spans 14 residues. As DNA, the CDR3 is TGTGCCGGAACTAGCGCAGAATACTACAATGAGCAGTTCTTC. Translating gives CAGTSAEYYNEQFF.

The chain uses TRBV27 and TRBJ2-5; D call uncertain. The CDR3 runs to 14 residues. CDR1 is MNHEY, CDR2 SMNVEV, per germline (reference sequence). Trimming stripped 0 bases from V and 4 bases from J, with 9 bases between. The CDR3 sequence: CASSLSSVSETQYF. The CDR3 coding sequence is TGTGCCAGCAGTTTATCGAGCGTTTCAGAGACCCAGTACTTC.

V and J are TRBV6-5 and TRBJ2-1; TRBD2 aligns across 8 bases. J gave up 4 bases and V 4 bases, and 6 bases lay outside the gene matches. The CDR3 totals 15 residues. Germline V gene sequence: CDR1 MNHEY, CDR2 SVGAGI. The CDR3 protein is CASSSLAGSYNEQFF. As DNA, the CDR3 is TGTGCCAGCAGTTCATTAGCGGGATCTTACAATGAGCAGTTCTTC.

The V call is TRBV6-1, the J call TRBJ1-2, with D uncertain. The length of the CDR3 is 13 residues. CDR1 and CDR2 (germline): MNHNS, SASEGT. V was clipped by 2 bases and J by 9 bases, with 13 bases between them. The CDR3 DNA sequence: TGTGCCAGCAGTGAAAACACAGCTATGAGCTACACCTTC. It encodes CASSENTAMSYTF.

The J gene is TRBJ2-2, the V gene TRBV9, with 12 nucleotides matching TRBD2. This CDR3 has 18 amino acids. The V gene's germline CDR1 is SGDLS and CDR2 YYNGEE. Unmatched junction bases numbered 8, after V lost 1 base and J lost 4 bases. The DNA of the CDR3 is TGTGCCAGCAGCGTATCGACTAGCGGGAGTCGAGGCACCGGGGAGCTGTTTTTT. Translating it yields CASSVSTSGSRGTGELFF. Looking up the rest from reference TRBV9 and TRBJ2-2 gives the full variable domain: DSGVTQTPKHLITATGQRVTLRCSPRSGDLSVYWYQQSLDQGLQFLIQYYNGEERAKGNILERFSAQQFPDLHSELNLSSLELGDSALYFCASSVSTSGSRGTGELFFGEGSRLTVL.

The chain couples TRBV5-4 to TRBJ2-7; D is possibly TRBD1 (7 bases). Trimming stripped 4 bases from V and 3 bases from J, with 14 bases between. Germline V gives CDR1 SGHNT, CDR2 YYREEE (reference sequence). This CDR3 has 14 residues. CDR3 nucleotides: TGTGCCAGCAGCCCCCGACAGGGAGGCTACGAGCAGTACTTC. As protein: CASSPRQGGYEQYF.

This clone was seen a few times. CDR3 sequence (DNA): TGTGCCACCAGCAGAGAGGGTGACTTACTCTCTGGAAACACCATATATTTT. It codes for CATSREGDLLSGNTIYF. The gene calls are TRBV15 and TRBJ1-3; no reliable D call. Trimming cost V 0 bases and J 0 bases, with 12 bases left between them. The germline V gene has CDR1 LNHNV and CDR2 YYDKDF (reference sequence). The CDR3 is made up of 17 amino acids.

The gene calls are TRBV19 and TRBJ1-2; possibly TRBD1 for D (5 bases). Germline V gives CDR1 LNHDA, CDR2 SQIVND (reference sequence). The length of the CDR3 is 12 residues. The germline V and J ends were trimmed by 7 bases and 3 bases, with 9 bases remaining between them. In DNA form, the CDR3 reads TGTGCCAGTACCACACAGGACTATGGCTACACCTTC. It is translated as CASTTQDYGYTF.

The chain carries TRBV5-1 and TRBJ1-2; D is ambiguous. CDR3 length: 14 residues. With 0 bases removed from V and 1 base from J, the gap between germline ends came to 7 bases. Per germline, CDR1 SGHRS and CDR2 YFSETQ. The CDR3 sequence is CASSLVSVNYGYTF. The CDR3 DNA sequence: TGCGCCAGCAGCTTGGTGTCAGTTAACTATGGCTACACCTTC. The complete variable domain, with remaining parts taken from reference TRBV5-1 and TRBJ1-2, reads KAGVTQTPRYLIKTRGQQVTLSCSPISGHRSVSWYQQTPGQGLQFLFEYFSETQRNKGNFPGRFSGRQFSNSRSEMNVSTLELGDSALYLCASSLVSVNYGYTFGSGTRLTVV.

The chain uses TRBV6-1 and TRBJ2-7, with D maybe TRBD2 (6 bases). Trimming shortened V by 5 bases and J by 7 bases, and 18 bases separated the two germline ends. Germline V CDR1 and CDR2: MNHNS, SASEGT. This CDR3 spans 14 amino acids. The CDR3: CASSPAGGKEEQYF. The CDR3 DNA follows: TGTGCCAGCAGTCCCGCCGGCGGGAAGGAAGAGCAGTACTTC.

The rearrangement links TRBV9 to TRBJ2-1; 12 bases are shared with TRBD2. Germline assignment: CDR1 SGDLS and CDR2 YYNGEE. CDR3 length equals 16 residues. V was clipped by 7 bases and J by 5 bases; unmatched bases: 10. Written as DNA, the CDR3 is TGTGCCAGCGGGATGACTAGCGGGAGTATTGACAATGAGCAGTTCTTC. Its translation is CASGMTSGSIDNEQFF.

The chain uses TRBV5-4 and TRBJ1-6; 7 positions agree with TRBD1. After removal of 2 bases from V and 4 bases from J, the junction contained 6 bases not matched to a gene. Germline V gene data show CDR1 as SGHNT and CDR2 as YYREEE (reference sequence). This CDR3 has 16 residues. CDR3 sequence (DNA): TGTGCCAGCAGCTTACGAGGGGGCGATTATAATTCACCCCTCCACTTT. This translates into CASSLRGGDYNSPLHF.

The chain combines TRBV19 with TRBJ2-7; 8 bases align to TRBD1. This CDR3 has 16 amino acids. In germline, CDR1 is LNHDA, CDR2 SQIVND (reference sequence). V dropped 7 bases and J dropped 3; count of bases not matched to a gene: 14. The CDR3 sequence: CASTKTGDGGNYEQYF. Here the CDR3 DNA reads TGTGCCAGTACCAAGACAGGGGATGGGGGAAACTACGAGCAGTACTTC. Looking up the rest from reference TRBV19 and TRBJ2-7 gives the full variable domain: DGGITQSPKYLFRKEGQNVTLSCEQNLNHDAMYWYRQDPGQGLRLIYYSQIVNDFQKGDIAEGYSVSREKKESFPLTVTSAQKNPTAFYLCASTKTGDGGNYEQYFGPGTRLTVT.

J is TRBJ1-2 and V is TRBV6-1; D gene uncertain. This CDR3 has 15 residues. Germline CDR1 is MNHNS and CDR2 is SASEGT. Trimming removed 3 bases from V and 3 bases from J, with 14 bases in between. Here the CDR3 reads CASSEQAPPDYGYTF. The DNA for the CDR3 is TGTGCCAGCAGTGAGCAGGCCCCCCCGGACTATGGCTACACCTTC.

The chain joins TRBV19 to TRBJ2-5; D perhaps matches TRBD2 (6 bases). Germline V gene lookup returns CDR1 LNHDA and CDR2 SQIVND (reference sequence). This CDR3 is 16 amino acids long. Deletions cut 6 bases from V and 5 bases from J, with 22 bases between. CDR3 amino acids: CASSQPGAGAGETQYF. CDR3 coding DNA: TGTGCCAGTAGCCAGCCCGGGGCGGGCGCGGGGGAGACCCAGTACTTC.

V is TRBV27 and J is TRBJ2-2; TRBD2 agrees at 9 bases. Trimming took 4 bases from V and 5 from J; bases not matched to a gene: 8. Per the germline V gene, CDR1 is MNHEY and CDR2 is SMNVEV (reference sequence). The CDR3 is made up of 16 amino acids. In DNA, the CDR3 is TGTGCCAGCAGTTCGCCGGGACTAGCTTTAACCGGGGAGCTGTTTTTT. Translated, it gives CASSSPGLALTGELFF.

The sample holds a few counts of this clone. The chain recombines TRBV6-5 with TRBJ1-3; D ambiguous. Germline-derived CDR1 and CDR2 are MNHEY and SVGAGI. The germline V and J ends were trimmed by 8 bases and 0 bases, with 5 bases remaining between them. CDR3 size: 12 residues. CDR3: CASHSSGNTIYF. The CDR3 DNA reads TGTGCCAGCCACAGCTCTGGAAACACCATATATTTT.

The V and J genes are TRBV30 and TRBJ1-4; 10 positions match TRBD1. The trim removed 5 bases at V and 7 bases at J, leaving 7 bases unmatched. The CDR3 has 14 amino acids. The germline gives CDR1 GTSNPN, CDR2 SVGIG (reference sequence). This CDR3 is CAWGSGQGVEKLFF. CDR3 bases: TGTGCCTGGGGAAGTGGACAGGGGGTTGAAAAACTGTTTTTT.

This sequence joins TRBV5-1 and TRBJ2-3; a weak D match, TRBD1 (6 bases). The CDR3 loop spans 13 amino acids. Trimming removed 4 bases from V and 6 bases from J, with 12 bases in between. The germline V gene encodes CDR1 SGHRS and CDR2 YFSETQ. The CDR3 nucleotides read TGCGCCAGCAGCCTCACAGGGCGCGATACGCAGTATTTT. It yields the protein CASSLTGRDTQYF. Supplemented by reference TRBV5-1 and TRBJ2-3, the full variable domain reads KAGVTQTPRYLIKTRGQQVTLSCSPISGHRSVSWYQQTPGQGLQFLFEYFSETQRNKGNFPGRFSGRQFSNSRSEMNVSTLELGDSALYLCASSLTGRDTQYFGPGTRLTVL.

V and J are TRBV27 and TRBJ2-1; D might be TRBD2 (6 bases). The CDR3 consists of 15 residues. V lost 1 base and J lost 7, with 14 bases in between. Germline assignment: CDR1 MNHEY and CDR2 SMNVEV (reference sequence). CDR3 loop: CASSLYSGGGNEQFF. The CDR3 nucleotides read TGTGCCAGCAGTTTATATAGCGGAGGAGGAAATGAGCAGTTCTTC.

The V call is TRBV27, the J call TRBJ2-3; no clear D gene. This CDR3 is built from 11 residues. Looked up from germline, CDR1 is MNHEY and CDR2 is SMNVEV (reference sequence). Trimming took 6 bases from V and 8 from J, leaving 9 bases between them. CDR3 nucleotide sequence: TGTGCCAGCAGACTTGGTGGTACGCAGTATTTT. Translating it yields CASRLGGTQYF.

V is TRBV5-5 and J is TRBJ2-7, with D maybe TRBD1 (6 bases). Germline V CDR1 and CDR2: SGHKS, YYEKEE (reference sequence). Trimming shortened V by 0 bases and J by 3 bases, and 13 bases separated the two germline ends. The CDR3 contains 15 residues. The CDR3 DNA reads TGTGCCAGCAGCTTGGCAGGGGTTGAGGTCTACGAGCAGTACTTC. Translating it yields CASSLAGVEVYEQYF.